The subject of this entry is one T cell receptor beta chain. No antigen is known for it. Germline V gives CDR1 MNHNY, CDR2 SVGAGI (reference sequence). The V segment lost 2 bases and the J segment 1 base; nucleotides outside the gene matches: 5. This CDR3 has 15 amino acids. This sample was taken from a study of cytomegalovirus exposure and HLA in healthy donors. At the level of the study: Drawn from HLA-typed donors, approximately 86 million unique TCRs were held in an early data release. General observations from the study: The authors listed 164 TCR beta chains as cytomegalovirus-associated. Common viral pathogens seemed to be connected with several of the most significant clusters, according to a later analysis.

PCR involved 60 Vbeta and 13 Jbeta primers. Assay: immunoSEQ multiplex PCR; the TCRdb copy retains only in-frame clones and omits some. The sample consists of about 160,000 clones, 82% of them appearing once. The sequence was collected from a girl under 18 in good health and CMV-seropositive. The source material was PBMCs. The rearrangement uses TRBV6-6 and TRBJ2-7; 7 positions match TRBD1. In DNA, the CDR3 is TGTGCCAGCAGTTACGACAGGGTTACTTCCTACGAGCAGTACTTC. It specifies CASSYDRVTSYEQYF.